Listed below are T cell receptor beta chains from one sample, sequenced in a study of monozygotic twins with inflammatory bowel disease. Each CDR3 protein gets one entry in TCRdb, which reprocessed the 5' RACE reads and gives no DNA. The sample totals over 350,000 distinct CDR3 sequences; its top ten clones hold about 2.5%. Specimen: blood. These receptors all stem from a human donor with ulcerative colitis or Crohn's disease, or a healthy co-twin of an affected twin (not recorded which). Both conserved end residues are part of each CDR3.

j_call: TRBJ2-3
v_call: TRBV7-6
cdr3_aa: CASSHDPRRSSVDTQYF

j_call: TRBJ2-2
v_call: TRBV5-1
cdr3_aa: CASSSQGRGGELFF

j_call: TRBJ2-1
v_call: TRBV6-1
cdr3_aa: CASGLWTSGDAGYQFF

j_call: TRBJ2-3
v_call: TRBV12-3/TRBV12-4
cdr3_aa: CASSETLGASTDTQYF

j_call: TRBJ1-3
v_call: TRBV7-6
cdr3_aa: CASSAGNSGNTIYF

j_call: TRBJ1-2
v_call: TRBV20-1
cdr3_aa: CSASLLGGQSQANYGYTF

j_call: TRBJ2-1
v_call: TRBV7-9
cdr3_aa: CASQGKDYNEQFF

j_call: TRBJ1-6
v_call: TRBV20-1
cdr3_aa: CSARDPDRNNSPLHF

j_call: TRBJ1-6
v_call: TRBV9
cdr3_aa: CASSESQVNSPLHF

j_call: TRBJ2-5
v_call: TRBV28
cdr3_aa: CASSFQGTQGGTQYF

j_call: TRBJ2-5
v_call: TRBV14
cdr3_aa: CASSQVVGGQETQYF

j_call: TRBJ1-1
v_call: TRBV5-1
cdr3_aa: CASSTSGTGNTEAFF

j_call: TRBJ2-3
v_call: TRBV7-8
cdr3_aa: CASSDKGHSTDTQYF

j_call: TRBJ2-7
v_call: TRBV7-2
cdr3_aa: CASSYYRGEDYEQYF

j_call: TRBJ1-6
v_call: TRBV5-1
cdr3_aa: CASSLVRDRRSPLHF

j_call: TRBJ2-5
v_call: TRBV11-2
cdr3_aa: CASSLDGGQEGSETQYF

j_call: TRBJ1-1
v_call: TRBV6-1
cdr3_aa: CASSDMGQVNTEAFF

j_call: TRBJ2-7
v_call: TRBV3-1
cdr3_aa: CASSQVSGGSYEQYF

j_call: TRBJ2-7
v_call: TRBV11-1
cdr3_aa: CASSSTPIDRNGAHEQYF

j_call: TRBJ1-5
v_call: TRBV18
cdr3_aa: CASSPMGRGSGQPQHF

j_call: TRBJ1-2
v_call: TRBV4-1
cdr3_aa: CASSQEAYGYTF

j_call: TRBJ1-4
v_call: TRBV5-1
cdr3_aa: CASSFDGGHEKLFF

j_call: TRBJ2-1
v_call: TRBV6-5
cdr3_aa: CASSWSGGGNEQFF

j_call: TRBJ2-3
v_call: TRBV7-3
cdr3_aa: CASSLLAARTDTQYF

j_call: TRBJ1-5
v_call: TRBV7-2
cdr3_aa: CASSPRDEKEGNQPQHF

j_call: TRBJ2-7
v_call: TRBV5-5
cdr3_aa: CASSLDMTGSYEQYF

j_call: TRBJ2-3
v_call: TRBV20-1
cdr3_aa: CSATCREGGENTDTQYF

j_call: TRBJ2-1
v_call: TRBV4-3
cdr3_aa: CASSQDRASYNEQFF